This T cell receptor (beta chain) emerged from a study of response to subunit inactivated influenza vaccine. The CDR3 length is 17 residues. The V gene end was trimmed by 5 bases and the J gene end by 6 bases; junction bases not matched to a gene: 13. The study's findings and limits: Few additional T cells are recruited per seasonal influenza vaccination, authors suggested.

This clonotype was counted between two and nine times. What it binds is not known. TCRdb independently ran MiXCR on the RT-PCR reads; one entry per CDR3 protein. In the table there are under 200,000 distinct CDR3 sequences, around 9.9% of which are singletons. The sample here was non-naive T cells sorted from PBMCs, taken roughly 46 days after vaccination. The V gene is TRBV12-3 or TRBV12-4, the J gene TRBJ2-1; 10 nucleotides agree with TRBD2. The TCR sequence derives from a man between 50 and 59 years old who received an inactivated influenza vaccine. The CDR3 sequence: CASSRDSGGASGNEQFF. In DNA form, the CDR3 reads TGTGCCAGCAGTCGAGACAGCGGGGGGGCCTCGGGCAATGAGCAGTTCTTC.